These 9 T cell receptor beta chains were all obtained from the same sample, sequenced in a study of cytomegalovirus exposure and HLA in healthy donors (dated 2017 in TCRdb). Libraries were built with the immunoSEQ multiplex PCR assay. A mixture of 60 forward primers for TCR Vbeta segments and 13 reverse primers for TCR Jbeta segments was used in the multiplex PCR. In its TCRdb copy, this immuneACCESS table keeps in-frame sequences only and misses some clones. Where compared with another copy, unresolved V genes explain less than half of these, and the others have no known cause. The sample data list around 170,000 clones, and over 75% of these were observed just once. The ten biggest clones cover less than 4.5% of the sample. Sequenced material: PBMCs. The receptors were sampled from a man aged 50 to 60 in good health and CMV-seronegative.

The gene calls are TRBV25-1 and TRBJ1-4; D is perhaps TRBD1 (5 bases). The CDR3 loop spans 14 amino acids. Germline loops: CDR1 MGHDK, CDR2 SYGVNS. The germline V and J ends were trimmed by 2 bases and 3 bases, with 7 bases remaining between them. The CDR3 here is CASSEGGSNEKLFF. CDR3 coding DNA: TGTGCCAGCAGTGAAGGGGGGTCTAATGAAAAACTGTTTTTT.

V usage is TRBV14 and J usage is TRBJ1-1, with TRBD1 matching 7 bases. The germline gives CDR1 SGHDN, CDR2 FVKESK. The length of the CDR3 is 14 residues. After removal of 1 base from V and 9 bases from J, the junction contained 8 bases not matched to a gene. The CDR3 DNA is TGTGCCAGCAGCCAAGCCTCCAGGGGGGCGCAAGCTTTCTTT. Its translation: CASSQASRGAQAFF.

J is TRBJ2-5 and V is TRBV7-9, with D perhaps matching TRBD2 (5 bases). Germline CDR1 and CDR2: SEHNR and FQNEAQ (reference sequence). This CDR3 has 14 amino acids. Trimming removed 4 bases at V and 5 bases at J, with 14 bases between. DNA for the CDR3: TGTGCCAGCAGCTCGCTCCCGGGCGGGGAGACCCAGTACTTC. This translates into CASSSLPGGETQYF.

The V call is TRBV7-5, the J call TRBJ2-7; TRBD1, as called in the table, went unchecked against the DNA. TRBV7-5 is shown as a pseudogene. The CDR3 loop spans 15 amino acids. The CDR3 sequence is CSRSSGQGESYEQYF. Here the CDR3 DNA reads TGTTCCAGAAGCTCCGGACAGGGCGAAAGCTATGAGCAGTACTTC.

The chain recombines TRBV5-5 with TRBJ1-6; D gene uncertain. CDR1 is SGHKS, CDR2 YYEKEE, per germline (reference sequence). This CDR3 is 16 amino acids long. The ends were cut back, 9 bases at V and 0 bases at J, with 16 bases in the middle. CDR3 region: CAIPPPVSSYNSPLHF. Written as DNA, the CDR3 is TGTGCCATTCCGCCCCCGGTGAGCTCCTATAATTCACCCCTCCACTTT.

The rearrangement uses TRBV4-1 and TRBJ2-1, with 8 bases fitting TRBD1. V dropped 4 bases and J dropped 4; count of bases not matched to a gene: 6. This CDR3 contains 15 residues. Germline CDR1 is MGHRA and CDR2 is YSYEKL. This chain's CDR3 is CASSRGQGGYNEQFF. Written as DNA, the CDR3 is TGCGCCAGCAGCCGAGGACAGGGTGGATACAATGAGCAGTTCTTC.

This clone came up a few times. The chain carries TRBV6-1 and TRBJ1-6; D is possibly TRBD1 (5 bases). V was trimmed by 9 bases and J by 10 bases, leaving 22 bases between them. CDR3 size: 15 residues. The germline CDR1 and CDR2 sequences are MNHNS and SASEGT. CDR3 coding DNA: TGTGCCAGTTGGGGGGGTCGGGGTCTTCCCTCACCCCTCCACTTT. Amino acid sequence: CASWGGRGLPSPLHF.

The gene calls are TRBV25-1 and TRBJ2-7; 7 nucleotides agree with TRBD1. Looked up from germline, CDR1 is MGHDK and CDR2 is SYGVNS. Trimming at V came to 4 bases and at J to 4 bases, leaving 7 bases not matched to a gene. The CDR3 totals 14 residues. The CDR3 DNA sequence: TGTGCCAGCAGTGGCCTAGGGGGCTGGTACGAGCAGTACTTC. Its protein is CASSGLGGWYEQYF.

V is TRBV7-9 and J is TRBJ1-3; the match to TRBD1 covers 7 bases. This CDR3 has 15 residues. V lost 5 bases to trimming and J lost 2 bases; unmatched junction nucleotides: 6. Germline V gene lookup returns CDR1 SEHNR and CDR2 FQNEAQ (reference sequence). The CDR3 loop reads CASSAVTGAGNTIYF. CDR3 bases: TGTGCCAGCAGCGCGGTAACAGGGGCTGGAAACACCATATATTTT.